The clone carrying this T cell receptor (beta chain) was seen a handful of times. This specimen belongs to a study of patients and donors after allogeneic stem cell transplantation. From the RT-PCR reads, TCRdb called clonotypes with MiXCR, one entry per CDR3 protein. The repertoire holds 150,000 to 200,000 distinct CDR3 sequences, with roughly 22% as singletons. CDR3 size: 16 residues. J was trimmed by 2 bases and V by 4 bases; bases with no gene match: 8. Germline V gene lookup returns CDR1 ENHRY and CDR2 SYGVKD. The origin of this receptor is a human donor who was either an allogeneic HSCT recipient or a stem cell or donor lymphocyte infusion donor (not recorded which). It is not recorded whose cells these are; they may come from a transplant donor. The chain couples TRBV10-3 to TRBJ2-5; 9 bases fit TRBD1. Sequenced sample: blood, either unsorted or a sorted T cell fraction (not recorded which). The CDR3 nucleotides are TGTGCCATCAGTGGCGCCCGGGACAGGGTGCAAGAGACCCAGTACTTC. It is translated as CAISGARDRVQETQYF.